Below, 14 T cell receptor beta chains from the same sample are listed, as sequenced in a study of blood T cell repertoires in COVID-19. The assay was immunoSEQ multiplex PCR, and TCRdb's table has in-frame clones only and misses some. This table has some 400,000 clones, over 75% appearing once. Specimen: PBMCs or T cells enriched from blood (not recorded which). The receptors were gathered from a young man who had recovered from COVID-19.

This sequence joins TRBV25-1 and TRBJ2-3; unclear D gene. Germline V gives CDR1 MGHDK, CDR2 SYGVNS. Trimming stripped 4 bases from V and 2 bases from J, with 10 bases between. The CDR3 is made up of 14 amino acids. The DNA of the CDR3 is TGTGCCAGCAGTGCCAGTTTGCTCACAGATACGCAGTATTTT. Protein: CASSASLLTDTQYF.

A word on this clone: This sample includes further DNA sequences coding for the same CDR3. The V and J genes are TRBV18 and TRBJ1-5, with TRBD1 matching 7 bases. V lost 3 bases, J lost 4 bases, and 0 bases stayed unmatched. This CDR3 comprises 13 residues. The germline gives CDR1 KGHSH, CDR2 LQKENI. DNA for the CDR3: TGTGCCAGCTCACCGGGACAGAATCAGCCCCAGCATTTT. Protein product: CASSPGQNQPQHF.

The V and J genes are TRBV7-2 and TRBJ1-1, with D unclear. CDR3 length equals 13 residues. The V end was cut by 3 bases, the J end by 3 bases, with 8 bases between. Germline lookup yields CDR1 SGHTA and CDR2 FQGNSA. The CDR3 reads CASSFSTDTEAFF. CDR3 bases: TGTGCCAGCAGCTTCTCCACAGACACTGAAGCTTTCTTT.

The chain joins TRBV20-1 to TRBJ2-7; D remains ambiguous. Germline CDR1 reads DFQATT; CDR2 reads SNEGSKA (reference sequence). The CDR3 sequence is 11 residues long. Trimming left V 4 bases short and J 5 bases short, with 9 bases between. The CDR3 coding sequence is TGCAGTGCTACCCGGTCCAACGAGCAGTACTTC. Protein product: CSATRSNEQYF.

The chain employs TRBV3-1 (or the pseudogene TRBV3-2) and TRBJ2-1; a weak D match, TRBD1 (6 bases). The CDR3 consists of 15 residues. Looked up from germline, CDR1 is LGHDT and CDR2 is YNNKEL (reference sequence). Trimming pared 4 bases from V and 5 bases from J, leaving 15 bases between. The CDR3 bases are TGTGCCAGCAGCCGAAAAGACAGGTCCCACAATGAGCAGTTCTTC. Protein product: CASSRKDRSHNEQFF.

This clone showed up just a few times. Being one base from a much bigger clone, this may be a read error. CDR3 coding DNA: TGTGCCAGCAGCGCTGGGACAGCCCAAGAGACCCAGTACTTC. This sequence encodes CASSAGTAQETQYF. V gene TRBV3-1 (or the pseudogene TRBV3-2) combines with J gene TRBJ2-5; 7 nucleotides agree with TRBD1. The length of the CDR3 is 14 residues. V trimming: 5 bases; J trimming: 1 base; junction bases outside the gene matches: 4. In germline, CDR1 is LGHDT, CDR2 YNNKEL (reference sequence).

This chain links TRBV4-1 with TRBJ2-5, with 8 bases that match TRBD2. This CDR3 has 15 amino acids. V dropped 3 bases and J dropped 5; count of bases not matched to a gene: 8. The germline CDR1 and CDR2 sequences are MGHRA and YSYEKL. CDR3 in DNA: TGCGCCAGCAGCCAGCCCCTCAGCGGGGGTGAGACCCAGTACTTC. It yields the protein CASSQPLSGGETQYF.

The rearrangement joins TRBV9 to TRBJ1-6; TRBD1 matches 7 bases. The J segment lost 5 bases and the V segment lost 4 bases, leaving 9 bases of the junction unmatched. The germline CDR1 and CDR2 sequences are SGDLS and YYNGEE. This CDR3 contains 16 residues. The CDR3 loop is CASSFSDRAHNSPLHF. The DNA for the CDR3 is TGTGCCAGCAGCTTCTCAGACAGGGCCCATAATTCACCCCTCCACTTT.

This sequence joins TRBV7-8 and TRBJ1-5; D may be TRBD1 (5 bases). V gave up 1 base and J gave up 6 bases, with 7 bases separating them. CDR1 and CDR2 from the germline V gene are SGHVS and FQNEAQ. The CDR3 has 13 amino acids. The CDR3 bases are TGTGCCAGCAGCTTAGGAAGGGGTCAGCCCCAGCATTTT. Residues: CASSLGRGQPQHF. Using reference TRBV7-8 and TRBJ1-5 for the parts outside the CDR3, the full variable domain is GAGVSQSPRYKVAKRGQDVALRCDPISGHVSLFWYQQALGQGPEFLTYFQNEAQLDKSGLPSDRFFAERPEGSVSTLKIQRTQQEDSAVYLCASSLGRGQPQHFGDGTRLSIL.

V is TRBV4-1 and J is TRBJ1-4; D not certain. The germline V gene has CDR1 MGHRA and CDR2 YSYEKL. Trimming stripped 4 bases from V and 6 bases from J, with 9 bases between. The CDR3 is 13 amino acids. In DNA form, the CDR3 reads TGCGCCAGCAGCCTTCGGGAGGATGAAAAACTGTTTTTT. Protein sequence: CASSLREDEKLFF.

The genes are TRBV7-8 and TRBJ2-7; 8 positions match TRBD2. Germline values: CDR1 SGHVS, CDR2 FQNEAQ. The CDR3 covers 17 residues. Germline trimming cut 1 base from V and 0 bases from J; bases unmatched to any gene: 8. The CDR3, as DNA: TGTGCCAGCAGCTTAGTGATTGGCGGGGGGCCCTCCTACGAGCAGTACTTC. It is translated as CASSLVIGGGPSYEQYF. The full variable domain, rest sourced from reference TRBV7-8 and TRBJ2-7, is GAGVSQSPRYKVAKRGQDVALRCDPISGHVSLFWYQQALGQGPEFLTYFQNEAQLDKSGLPSDRFFAERPEGSVSTLKIQRTQQEDSAVYLCASSLVIGGGPSYEQYFGPGTRLTVT.

The chain recombines TRBV2 with TRBJ1-6; D is uncertain. The V gene's germline CDR1 is SNHLY and CDR2 FYNNEI. This CDR3 is 15 amino acids long. V lost 3 bases and J 5 bases, leaving 11 bases between the germline ends. Written as DNA, the CDR3 is TGTGCCAGCAGTGAGGAAGGAGCCAATAATTCACCCCTCCACTTT. Residues: CASSEEGANNSPLHF.

The chain combines TRBV7-9 with TRBJ1-1; a possible D gene is TRBD1 (6 bases). Trimming left V 1 base short and J 5 bases short, with 17 bases between. Germline V lookup: CDR1 SEHNR, CDR2 FQNEAQ (reference sequence). The CDR3 has 16 residues. The CDR3 DNA sequence: TGTGCCAGCAGCTTAGGTCCCACAGGGAGCGCTACTGAAGCTTTCTTT. Protein sequence: CASSLGPTGSATEAFF. The full variable domain, its missing parts supplied by reference TRBV7-9 and TRBJ1-1, is DTGVSQNPRHKITKRGQNVTFRCDPISEHNRLYWYRQTLGQGPEFLTYFQNEAQLEKSRLLSDRFSAERPKGSFSTLEIQRTEQGDSAMYLCASSLGPTGSATEAFFGQGTRLTVV.

The CDR3 region is CASSPTQYNEQFF. DNA of the CDR3: TGTGCCAGCAGCCCAACACAATACAATGAGCAGTTCTTC. This chain connects TRBV7-3 to TRBJ2-1; D unresolved. Germline CDR1 is SGHTA and CDR2 is FQGTGA. Trimming stripped 5 bases from V and 4 bases from J, with 9 bases between. The CDR3 runs 13 residues.